The rows below give T cell receptor beta chains drawn from one sample of a study of blood T cells in healthy people across ages. TCRdb recomputed calls from the 5' RACE reads with MiXCR, one row per CDR3 protein. This table has 450,000 to 700,000 distinct CDR3 sequences, 25% to 30% appearing once. The sample taken for sequencing was blood. These receptors originate from a woman between 70 and 85 years old in good health. Both conserved end residues are trimmed from each CDR3.

j_gene,v_gene,CDR3aa
TRBJ2-1,TRBV20-1,SVLGLAGASGYNEQF
TRBJ1-5,TRBV2,ASSVGQPQH
TRBJ2-3,TRBV6-5,ASSYSNLAGITDTQY
-,TRBV7-2,ASSFSNWDRGEAYNEQF
TRBJ1-1,TRBV5-1,ASSKQGMMDTEAF
TRBJ1-2,TRBV20-1,SARPARELVGYT
TRBJ2-1,TRBV24-1,ATSWGASYNEQF
TRBJ2-5,TRBV4-2,ASSQDPRGGAQETQY
TRBJ1-6,TRBV11-3,ASSLNGGLNASPLH
TRBJ1-6,TRBV7-2,ASSLAGGSGSPLH
TRBJ2-3,TRBV18,ASSPASQTQY
-,TRBV7-2,ASTPTGTVKQF
TRBJ2-2,TRBV30,AWSVTGIGELF
TRBJ1-4,TRBV7-9,ASSLGYGTANEKLF
TRBJ2-5,TRBV7-3,ASSLLAEGRQETQY
TRBJ2-5,TRBV20-1,SASTGVGTQY
TRBJ1-4,TRBV2,ASRRGTEGEKLF
TRBJ2-3,TRBV25-1,ASSERSTYTQY
TRBJ1-1,TRBV5-6,ASSLVAGEEAF
TRBJ2-3,TRBV6-1,ASSPDLSSTDAQY
TRBJ1-1,TRBV9,ASSVGHQNTEAF
TRBJ2-3,TRBV10-3,AISGKASGGDTQY
TRBJ2-3,TRBV19,ASSMRGLAGDTQY
TRBJ2-5,TRBV6-1,ASSQGGTSNQKTQY
TRBJ1-2,TRBV7-9,ASSFTGTDYYGYT
TRBJ2-3,TRBV24-1,ATSLPTDPSDTQY
TRBJ1-4,TRBV20-1,SARGTGEGEKLF
-,TRBV20-1,SASGQRQGGDEQF
TRBJ1-5,TRBV9,ASSPRTGDNQPQH
TRBJ1-4,TRBV20-1,SARDLRGENEKLF
TRBJ2-4,TRBV21-1,ASSKGAGRGLAKNIQY
TRBJ2-3,TRBV4-2,ASSQDLKRFIADTQY
TRBJ2-5,TRBV18,ASSGYLGRDQETQY
TRBJ2-7,TRBV5-1,ASRDSGYEQY
TRBJ2-7,TRBV11-2,ASSLGTSFYPYEQY
TRBJ1-2,TRBV4-2,ASSQERRDNYGYT
TRBJ2-5,TRBV12-3/TRBV12-4,ASSVRLAGGKETQY
TRBJ2-7,TRBV7-9,ASSRTSGGYEQY
-,TRBV5-1,ASSFQTGEGEQY
TRBJ2-4,TRBV20-1,SAPTSGAGKNIQY
TRBJ2-1,TRBV7-9,ASSLADAGDSYNEQF
TRBJ2-2,TRBV29-1,SATGQLNTGELF
TRBJ2-2,TRBV2,ASSPTMGGELF
TRBJ2-3,TRBV4-3,ASSPNGLAGKADTQY
TRBJ2-5,TRBV10-3,AISEKVKQY
TRBJ2-7,TRBV29-1,SVEGPGQSSYEQY
TRBJ2-2,TRBV24-1,ATSDNRLRTGELF
TRBJ1-4,TRBV5-1,ASSLAPQGNEKLF
TRBJ2-2,TRBV2,ASSEFGQGRANTGELF
TRBJ2-3,TRBV7-6,ASSLALASGGWDTQY
-,TRBV6-2/TRBV6-3,ASSEGQREQY
TRBJ2-3,TRBV10-3,AIHGGNTDTQY
-,TRBV7-3,ASSFTGGANEQF
TRBJ1-4,TRBV6-1,ASSEASLGESKLF
TRBJ2-1,TRBV29-1,SVGQGGYNEQF
TRBJ1-4,TRBV5-1,ASSLGQLNEKLF
TRBJ2-2,TRBV6-1,ASSRGQGARSTGELF